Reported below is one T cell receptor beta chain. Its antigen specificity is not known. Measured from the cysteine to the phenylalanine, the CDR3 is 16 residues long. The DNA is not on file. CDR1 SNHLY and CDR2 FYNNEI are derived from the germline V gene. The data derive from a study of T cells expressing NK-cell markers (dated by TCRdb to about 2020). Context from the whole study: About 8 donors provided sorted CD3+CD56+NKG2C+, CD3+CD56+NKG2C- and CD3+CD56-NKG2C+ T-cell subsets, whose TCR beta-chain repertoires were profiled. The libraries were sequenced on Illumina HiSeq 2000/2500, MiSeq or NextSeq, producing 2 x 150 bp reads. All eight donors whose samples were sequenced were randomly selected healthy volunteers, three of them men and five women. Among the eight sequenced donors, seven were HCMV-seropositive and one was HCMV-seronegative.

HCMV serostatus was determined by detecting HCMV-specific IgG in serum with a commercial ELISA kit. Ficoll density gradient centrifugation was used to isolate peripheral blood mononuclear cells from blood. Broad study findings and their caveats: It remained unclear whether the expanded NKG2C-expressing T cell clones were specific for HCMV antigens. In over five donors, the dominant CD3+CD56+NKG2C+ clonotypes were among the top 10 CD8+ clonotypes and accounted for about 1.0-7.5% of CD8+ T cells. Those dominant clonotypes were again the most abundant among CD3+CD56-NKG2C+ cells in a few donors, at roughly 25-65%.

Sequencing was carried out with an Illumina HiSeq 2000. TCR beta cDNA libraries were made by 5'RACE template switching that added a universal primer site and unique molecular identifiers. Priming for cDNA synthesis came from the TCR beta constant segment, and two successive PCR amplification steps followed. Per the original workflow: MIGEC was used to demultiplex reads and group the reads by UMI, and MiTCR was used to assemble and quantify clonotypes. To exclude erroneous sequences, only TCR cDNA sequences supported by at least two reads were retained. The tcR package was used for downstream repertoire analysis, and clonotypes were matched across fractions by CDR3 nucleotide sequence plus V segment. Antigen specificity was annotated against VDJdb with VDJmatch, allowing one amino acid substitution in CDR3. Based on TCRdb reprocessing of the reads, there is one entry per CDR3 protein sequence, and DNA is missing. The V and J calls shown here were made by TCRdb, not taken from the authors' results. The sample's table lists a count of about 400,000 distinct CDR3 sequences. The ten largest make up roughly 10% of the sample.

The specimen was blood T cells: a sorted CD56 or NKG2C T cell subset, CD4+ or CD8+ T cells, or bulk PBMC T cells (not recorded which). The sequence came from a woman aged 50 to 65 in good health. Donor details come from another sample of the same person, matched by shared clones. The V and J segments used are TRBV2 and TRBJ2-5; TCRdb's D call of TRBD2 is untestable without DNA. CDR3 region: CASSEGETSGVETQYF.